The present T cell receptor beta chain was sequenced within a study of blood T cell repertoires in COVID-19. Germline V CDR1 and CDR2: SNHLY, FYNNEI. The CDR3 extends over 15 amino acids. V lost 7 bases and J lost 5, with 21 bases in between. Method: immunoSEQ multiplex PCR; TCRdb's copy keeps in-frame clones and lacks some. This table holds around 250,000 clones, more than 75% found once. Sequencing used peripheral blood. This clonotype was obtained from a man older than 75 with acute or convalescent COVID-19. J is TRBJ2-7 and V is TRBV2, with a tentative D call TRBD2 (6 bases). CDR3 residues: CASIRGAASTHEQYF. Here the CDR3 DNA reads TGTGCCAGCATCCGCGGGGCAGCGAGTACCCACGAGCAGTACTTC. The entire variable domain, with the rest obtained from reference TRBV2 and TRBJ2-7, is as follows: EPEVTQTPSHQVTQMGQEVILRCVPISNHLYFYWYRQILGQKVEFLVSFYNNEISEKSEIFDDQFSVERPDGSNFTLKIRSTKLEDSAMYFCASIRGAASTHEQYFGPGTRLTVT.